The 30 T cell receptor beta chains in this list originate from one sample, sequenced in a study of blood T cell repertoires in COVID-19. Assay: immunoSEQ multiplex PCR; the TCRdb copy retains only in-frame clones and omits some. Of roughly 38,000 clones in the sample, more than 65% were seen once. The sequenced sample consisted of peripheral blood. The receptors derive from a man at least 80 years old with active or convalescent COVID-19.

J is TRBJ2-7 and V is TRBV9; TRBD2 agrees at 9 bases. Germline CDR1 reads SGDLS; CDR2 reads YYNGEE. V lost 0 bases, J lost 2 bases, and 3 bases stayed unmatched. The CDR3 spans 15 residues. CDR3 protein: CASSVGLAGTYEQYF. CDR3 bases: TGTGCCAGCAGCGTAGGTCTAGCGGGGACCTACGAGCAGTACTTC.

The chain combines TRBV10-1 with TRBJ1-6, with D uncertain. V lost 8 bases and J 6 bases, leaving 11 bases between the germline ends. Germline CDR1 reads WNHNN; CDR2 reads SYGVQD (reference sequence). The CDR3 covers 13 residues. As DNA, the CDR3 is TGCGCCAGCTGGGGAGGGTGTAATTCACCCCTCCACTTT. It codes for CASWGGCNSPLHF.

V is TRBV27 and J is TRBJ1-5; TRBD1 might be the D (6 bases). Trimming removed 6 bases from V and 6 bases from J, with 12 bases in between. The CDR3 is made up of 13 amino acids. Germline V CDR1 and CDR2: MNHEY, SMNVEV (reference sequence). CDR3 nucleotides: TGTGCCAGCAGACAGGGCGTGCGTCAGCCCCAGCATTTT. Translating it yields CASRQGVRQPQHF.

V gene TRBV28 combines with J gene TRBJ2-6, with a tentative D call TRBD2 (5 bases). Germline loops: CDR1 MDHEN, CDR2 SYDVKM. The CDR3 covers 13 residues. V was cut by 9 bases and J by 3 bases, with 9 bases left in between. CDR3 sequence reads: CASRGDGANVLTF. DNA for the CDR3: TGTGCCAGTCGGGGAGATGGGGCCAACGTCCTGACTTTC.

The chain links TRBV3-1 (or the pseudogene TRBV3-2) to TRBJ2-2; TRBD1 agrees at 12 bases. V lost 4 bases to trimming and J lost 3 bases; unmatched junction nucleotides: 3. Germline V gives CDR1 LGHDT, CDR2 YNNKEL (reference sequence). The CDR3 runs 16 residues. The CDR3 loop reads CASSLGQGADTGELFF. DNA of the CDR3: TGTGCCAGCAGCCTGGGACAGGGGGCGGACACCGGGGAGCTGTTTTTT.

This clone was counted a single time. The chain joins TRBV6-5 to TRBJ1-1; a weak D match, TRBD1 (6 bases). The V end lost 0 bases, the J end lost 8 bases, and 16 bases lay between the germline ends. This CDR3 comprises 15 residues. Germline V gene lookup returns CDR1 MNHEY and CDR2 SVGAGI. DNA for the CDR3: TGTGCCAGCAGTTACTCATCCAGGGGCCTCGGAGAAGCTTTCTTT. The encoded protein is CASSYSSRGLGEAFF.

The rearrangement joins TRBV7-2 to TRBJ1-5; TRBD1 aligns across 7 bases. After removal of 0 bases from V and 7 bases from J, the junction contained 6 bases not matched to a gene. The germline CDR1 and CDR2 sequences are SGHTA and FQGNSA. This CDR3 has 15 amino acids. The CDR3 DNA follows: TGTGCCAGCAGCTTAGCGCAGGAGGGGGCACAGCCCCAGCATTTT. This encodes CASSLAQEGAQPQHF.

The chain couples TRBV5-6 to TRBJ2-1; 8 nucleotides line up with TRBD1. This CDR3 has 15 residues. Trimming cost V 2 bases and J 3 bases; bases outside gene matches: 4. In germline, CDR1 is SGHDT, CDR2 YYEEEE. The CDR3 protein is CASSFGQGIYNEQFF. The CDR3 nucleotides read TGTGCCAGCAGCTTTGGACAGGGTATCTACAATGAGCAGTTCTTC.

The V and J genes are TRBV5-1 and TRBJ2-1; a possible D gene is TRBD2 (6 bases). The CDR3 covers 14 residues. The germline V gene has CDR1 SGHRS and CDR2 YFSETQ. Trimming stripped 4 bases from V and 0 bases from J, with 8 bases between. For the CDR3, the DNA is TGCGCCAGCAGCGGGGGGAGCTCCTACAATGAGCAGTTCTTC. Amino acid sequence: CASSGGSSYNEQFF.

This clone was recorded a few times. The rearrangement uses TRBV7-9 and TRBJ2-5; 10 nucleotides line up with TRBD2. The germline V gene has CDR1 SEHNR and CDR2 FQNEAQ (reference sequence). V was pared by 5 bases and J by 5 bases, with 5 bases of the junction left unmatched. The CDR3 sequence is 14 residues long. The CDR3 DNA reads as TGTGCCAGCAGCCGATATAGCGGGAGGGAGACCCAGTACTTC. This sequence encodes CASSRYSGRETQYF.

V is TRBV6-6 and J is TRBJ2-1, with D uncertain. V gave up 2 bases and J gave up 4 bases, with 3 bases separating them. The CDR3 spans 12 residues. Germline V gene lookup returns CDR1 MNHNY and CDR2 SVGAGI (reference sequence). This CDR3 is CASSYPYNEQFF. As DNA, the CDR3 is TGTGCCAGCAGTTACCCATACAATGAGCAGTTCTTC.

The CDR3 DNA sequence: TGTGCCAGCAGCTCCCCCACTAGCGGGGGGGCCCATAACGTTTACGAGCAGTACTTC. Its protein is CASSSPTSGGAHNVYEQYF. The rearrangement uses TRBV7-2 and TRBJ2-7, with TRBD2 matching 13 bases. After removal of 4 bases from V and 4 bases from J, the junction contained 16 bases not matched to a gene. Germline CDR1 SGHTA, CDR2 FQGNSA. The CDR3 loop spans 19 amino acids.

This CDR3 reads CASSLWTANTEAFF. CDR3 coding DNA: TGCGCCAGCAGCCTTTGGACAGCGAACACTGAAGCTTTCTTT. The rearrangement uses TRBV4-3 and TRBJ1-1; weak D call: TRBD1 (6 bases). V was trimmed by 4 bases and J by 1 base, leaving 10 bases between them. The CDR3 consists of 14 residues. Germline values: CDR1 LGHNA, CDR2 YSLEER.

The chain has TRBV10-3 and TRBJ2-2; TRBD1 might be the D (5 bases). V lost 3 bases to trimming and J lost 7 bases, with 9 bases between them. The germline V gene has CDR1 ENHRY and CDR2 SYGVKD. The CDR3 consists of 13 residues. Here the CDR3 DNA reads TGTGCCATCAGTGAAGGGGCTAGCGGGGAGCTGTTTTTT. Protein product: CAISEGASGELFF.

This chain links TRBV21-1 with TRBJ2-7; the table's TRBD2 call for D was not verified on the DNA. TRBV21-1 has pseudogene status. This CDR3 is 16 amino acids long. In DNA, the CDR3 is TGTGCCACCTTCACCGGCTCCGGGGGGGGCGGAGGCGAGCAGTACTTC. Translating it yields CATFTGSGGGGGEQYF.

This chain uses TRBV5-4 with TRBJ1-2; TRBD1 agrees at 8 bases. V was clipped by 4 bases and J by 4 bases; unmatched bases: 12. Germline CDR1 is SGHNT and CDR2 is YYREEE (reference sequence). This CDR3 contains 16 residues. DNA of the CDR3: TGTGCCAGCAGCCCAATGAACGGACAGGGCGGCTATGGCTACACCTTC. This codes for CASSPMNGQGGYGYTF.

This chain links TRBV5-4 with TRBJ2-5, with 7 bases fitting TRBD1. Trimming at V came to 3 bases and at J to 5 bases, leaving 10 bases not matched to a gene. Looked up from germline, CDR1 is SGHNT and CDR2 is YYREEE (reference sequence). This CDR3 has 15 residues. Here the CDR3 DNA reads TGTGCCAGCAGCTCTCAAAGGGGGCTTCTTGAGACCCAGTACTTC. This codes for CASSSQRGLLETQYF.

The chain carries TRBV7-2 and TRBJ2-1, with 9 positions matching TRBD2. Trimming removed 2 bases from V and 4 bases from J; junction bases left unmatched: 6. Germline V gene sequence: CDR1 SGHTA, CDR2 FQGNSA. This CDR3 is built from 16 residues. CDR3 coding DNA: TGTGCCAGCAGCTTATACGCTAGCGGGATTTACAATGAGCAGTTCTTC. Protein product: CASSLYASGIYNEQFF.

The chain combines TRBV12-3 or TRBV12-4 with TRBJ1-5; D is unclear. V lost 6 bases, J lost 0 bases, and 6 bases lay in between. CDR3 length equals 13 residues. As DNA, the CDR3 is TGTGCCAGCAGCCTTAATAGCAATCAGCCCCAGCATTTT. This codes for CASSLNSNQPQHF.

CDR3 DNA: TGTGCCAGCAGCCTGGGACTAACGAACACCGGGGAGCTGTTTTTT. Its protein is CASSLGLTNTGELFF. J is TRBJ2-2 and V is TRBV5-6; TRBD2 matches at 7 bases. V was pared by 4 bases and J by 0 bases, with 3 bases of the junction left unmatched. The length of the CDR3 is 15 residues. The V gene's germline CDR1 is SGHDT and CDR2 YYEEEE.

This sequence joins TRBV5-4 and TRBJ2-1, with a weak D call TRBD2 (7 bases). V dropped 6 bases and J dropped 4 bases, with 14 bases sitting between them. This CDR3 comprises 14 residues. CDR1 is SGHNT, CDR2 YYREEE, per germline (reference sequence). For the CDR3, the DNA is TGTGCCAGCACCGAAAGGGGGGGATACAATGAGCAGTTCTTC. Residues: CASTERGGYNEQFF.

The chain recombines TRBV19 with TRBJ2-1, with TRBD1 identical over 7 bases. Germline lookup yields CDR1 LNHDA and CDR2 SQIVND (reference sequence). The CDR3 is made up of 15 amino acids. With V trimmed by 4 bases and J by 9 bases, 12 bases remained unmatched. The chain's CDR3 is CASSTGKGAFSEQFF. CDR3 coding DNA: TGTGCCAGTAGTACGGGGAAGGGGGCCTTTAGTGAGCAGTTCTTC. The full variable domain, with the rest looked up from reference TRBV19 and TRBJ2-1, is DGGITQSPKYLFRKEGQNVTLSCEQNLNHDAMYWYRQDPGQGLRLIYYSQIVNDFQKGDIAEGYSVSREKKESFPLTVTSAQKNPTAFYLCASSTGKGAFSEQFFGPGTRLTVL.

The rearrangement uses TRBV20-1 and TRBJ2-7; D remains unclear. The CDR3 is made up of 11 amino acids. V gave up 0 bases and J gave up 2 bases, with 2 bases separating them. CDR1 is DFQATT, CDR2 SNEGSKA, per germline (reference sequence). For the CDR3, the DNA is TGCAGTGCTAGAGACGCCTACGAGCAGTACTTC. It specifies CSARDAYEQYF.

This chain joins TRBV19 and TRBJ1-5, with D possibly matching TRBD1 (6 bases). From germline, CDR1 is LNHDA and CDR2 SQIVND (reference sequence). CDR3 length: 14 amino acids. The V end lost 1 base, the J end lost 9 bases, and 13 bases lay between the germline ends. The CDR3 nucleotides are TGTGCCAGTAGTATAGTAACAGGGTCACGGCCCCAGCATTTT. Protein product: CASSIVTGSRPQHF.

The chain couples TRBV19 to TRBJ1-1; no firm D call. Germline CDR1 and CDR2: LNHDA and SQIVND (reference sequence). The CDR3 consists of 14 residues. The V end was cut by 7 bases, the J end by 2 bases, with 14 bases between. The CDR3 nucleotides read TGTGCCAGTACGGTTGGAGAGGTTAACACTGAAGCTTTCTTT. This gives the protein CASTVGEVNTEAFF.

The chain links TRBV5-1 to TRBJ2-7; 12 bases match TRBD1. This CDR3 spans 16 amino acids. V dropped 0 bases and J dropped 6; count of bases not matched to a gene: 7. The V gene's germline CDR1 is SGHRS and CDR2 YFSETQ. CDR3 sequence reads: CASSLAGTGGVSEQYF. The DNA of the CDR3 is TGCGCCAGCAGCTTGGCCGGGACAGGGGGCGTCTCCGAGCAGTACTTC.

CDR3 residues: CASSLVGGGDTGELFF. In nucleotides, the CDR3 is TGTGCCAGCAGTTTAGTTGGGGGAGGAGACACCGGGGAGCTGTTTTTT. The chain has TRBV27 and TRBJ2-2; D possibly corresponds to TRBD2 (6 bases). The germline CDR1 and CDR2 sequences are MNHEY and SMNVEV (reference sequence). Deletions cut 2 bases from V and 3 bases from J, with 13 bases between. The CDR3 length is 16 residues.

This clone was detected only a few times. V gene TRBV7-9 combines with J gene TRBJ2-2; the D is unclear. Germline-derived CDR1 and CDR2 are SEHNR and FQNEAQ (reference sequence). Deletions cut 6 bases from V and 4 bases from J, with 12 bases between. This CDR3 comprises 14 residues. In DNA form, the CDR3 reads TGTGCCAGCAGTCCCTCTTTCGGCACCGGGGAGCTGTTTTTT. It encodes CASSPSFGTGELFF.

The rearrangement uses TRBV6-4 and TRBJ2-5, with 9 bases lining up with TRBD2. The V segment lost 0 bases and the J segment 3 bases; nucleotides outside the gene matches: 11. CDR1 and CDR2 (germline): MRHNA, SNTAGT. The CDR3 extends over 18 amino acids. CDR3 DNA sequence: TGTGCCAGCAGTGACTCGGAAGGCGACGAGCGGGAGGAAGAGACCCAGTACTTC. It encodes CASSDSEGDEREEETQYF.

V gene TRBV12-3 or TRBV12-4 combines with J gene TRBJ1-3; D may be TRBD1 (6 bases). There are 13 residues in the CDR3. Trimming stripped 8 bases from V and 0 bases from J, with 8 bases between. The CDR3 loop reads CASLDSSGNTIYF. Here the CDR3 DNA reads TGTGCCAGCTTGGACAGCTCTGGAAACACCATATATTTT.